These T cell receptor beta chains were read from a single sample in a study of OX40 agonist ivuxolimab in advanced cancers. Profiling relied on immunoSEQ multiplex PCR, and the TCRdb table lists in-frame clones only, not all of them. Among 50,000 to 65,000 clones listed, approximately 88% were seen once. Sequenced material: CD4+ or CD8+ T cells sorted from blood, taken in a trial of the OX40 agonist ivuxolimab. Receptor source: an adult with an advanced solid tumor such as melanoma, head and neck, liver or kidney cancer. Each CDR3 is given with its conserved first and last residue. Fields, in order: J gene, V gene, clone size, D gene, CDR3 DNA, CDR3 protein. A D gene is named only where the DNA matches it firmly. Clone size, where shown, is once, few, many, or a class for clones that have expanded.

J gene: TRBJ1-4
V gene: TRBV5-8
clone size: -
D gene: -
CDR3 DNA: TGTGCCAGCAGCTCTGGACACCAGGCAACTAATGAAAAACTGTTTTTT
CDR3 protein: CASSSGHQATNEKLFF

J gene: TRBJ1-1
V gene: TRBV4-2
clone size: -
D gene: TRBD1
CDR3 DNA: TGTGCCAGCAGCTTTGGCGGGAACAGGGGGACGAGCACTGAAGCTTTCTTT
CDR3 protein: CASSFGGNRGTSTEAFF

J gene: TRBJ2-4
V gene: TRBV19
clone size: -
D gene: -
CDR3 DNA: TGTGCCAGTATGAGTGGGGGAGGTATTCAGTACTTC
CDR3 protein: CASMSGGGIQYF

J gene: TRBJ1-6
V gene: TRBV27
clone size: -
D gene: TRBD1
CDR3 DNA: TGTGCCAGCAGTTCAATCAGGACCGGGACAGCAAATTCACCCCTCCACTTT
CDR3 protein: CASSSIRTGTANSPLHF

J gene: TRBJ1-5
V gene: TRBV11-2
clone size: -
D gene: -
CDR3 DNA: TGTGCCAGCAGCTTAGATGCTGGGAAAAATCAGCCCCAGCATTTT
CDR3 protein: CASSLDAGKNQPQHF

J gene: TRBJ2-7
V gene: TRBV6-5
clone size: -
D gene: TRBD1
CDR3 DNA: TGTGCCAGCAGTAAAGGGACAGGGCAGTACTTC
CDR3 protein: CASSKGTGQYF

J gene: TRBJ2-3
V gene: TRBV4-3
clone size: -
D gene: -
CDR3 DNA: TGCGCCAGCAGCCAAGGCCCCCGAGCCAACCTAGGGGCAGATACGCAGTATTTT
CDR3 protein: CASSQGPRANLGADTQYF

J gene: TRBJ1-2
V gene: TRBV29-1
clone size: -
D gene: -
CDR3 DNA: TGCAGCGTGCGGGCAGTTCGGGGCTATGGCTACACCTTC
CDR3 protein: CSVRAVRGYGYTF

J gene: TRBJ2-7
V gene: TRBV7-2
clone size: -
D gene: TRBD1
CDR3 DNA: TGTGCCAGCAGCCCGGGACAGGGACTTACCTACGAGCAGTACTTC
CDR3 protein: CASSPGQGLTYEQYF

J gene: TRBJ1-4
V gene: TRBV10-2
clone size: once
D gene: -
CDR3 DNA: TGCGCCAGCAGTGGGGAAGGGAGGGAACTGTTTTTT
CDR3 protein: CASSGEGRELFF

J gene: TRBJ2-2
V gene: TRBV28
clone size: -
D gene: -
CDR3 DNA: TGTGCCAGCAGATCAGGGACCGGGGAGCTGTTTTTT
CDR3 protein: CASRSGTGELFF

J gene: TRBJ2-2
V gene: TRBV19
clone size: -
D gene: TRBD1
CDR3 DNA: TGTGCCAGTGATACCGGGACAGGGGGATTGCACACCGGGGAGCTGTTTTTT
CDR3 protein: CASDTGTGGLHTGELFF

J gene: TRBJ1-2
V gene: TRBV25-1
clone size: -
D gene: -
CDR3 DNA: TGTGCCAGCAGTGAATACAGGGCCTTCTATGGCTACACCTTC
CDR3 protein: CASSEYRAFYGYTF

J gene: TRBJ2-1
V gene: TRBV30
clone size: -
D gene: -
CDR3 DNA: TGTGCCTGGAGTGTAGATAATGAGCAGTTCTTC
CDR3 protein: CAWSVDNEQFF

J gene: TRBJ2-7
V gene: TRBV29-1
clone size: once
D gene: TRBD1
CDR3 DNA: TGCAGCGTTGACGGTCAGGGGGAGGAGCAGTACTTC
CDR3 protein: CSVDGQGEEQYF

J gene: TRBJ2-7
V gene: TRBV6-6
clone size: -
D gene: -
CDR3 DNA: TGTGCCAGCAGTTACAGGCCCTCCTACGAGCAGTACTTC
CDR3 protein: CASSYRPSYEQYF

J gene: TRBJ2-7
V gene: TRBV21-1
clone size: -
D gene: -
CDR3 DNA: TGTGCCAGCCCCCGGGACTCCTCCTACGAGCAGTACTTC
CDR3 protein: CASPRDSSYEQYF

J gene: TRBJ1-2
V gene: TRBV4-3
clone size: once
D gene: TRBD1
CDR3 DNA: TGCGCCAGCAGCCAAGATACAGGGGGCCATTCCTATGGCTACACCTTC
CDR3 protein: CASSQDTGGHSYGYTF

J gene: TRBJ1-2
V gene: TRBV23-1
clone size: -
D gene: -
CDR3 DNA: TGCGCCAGCAGTCAAAAAAAATGTCGGTGGGGGTATGGCTACACCTTC
CDR3 protein: CASSQKKCRWGYGYTF

J gene: TRBJ1-2
V gene: TRBV4-3
clone size: -
D gene: -
CDR3 DNA: TGCGCCAGCAGCCAAGATGGGCAGAATGGCTACACCTTC
CDR3 protein: CASSQDGQNGYTF

J gene: TRBJ2-3
V gene: TRBV9
clone size: -
D gene: TRBD2
CDR3 DNA: TGTGCCAGCAGCGTAGGTCAGGGGACTAGCGGACCAATTAGCACAGATACGCAGTATTTT
CDR3 protein: CASSVGQGTSGPISTDTQYF

J gene: TRBJ2-5
V gene: TRBV5-4
clone size: -
D gene: -
CDR3 DNA: TGTGCCAGCAGCTTGGCCGGGGTCGGGGAGACCCAGTACTTC
CDR3 protein: CASSLAGVGETQYF

J gene: TRBJ2-7
V gene: TRBV27
clone size: -
D gene: -
CDR3 DNA: TGTGCCAGCAGCAACCAAGCCGGGACAAACTACGAGCAGTACTTC
CDR3 protein: CASSNQAGTNYEQYF

J gene: TRBJ1-2
V gene: TRBV6-5
clone size: -
D gene: -
CDR3 DNA: TGTGCCAGCAGTTTCCTCAAGCTTGTCCAGGATGGCTACACCTTC
CDR3 protein: CASSFLKLVQDGYTF

J gene: TRBJ1-3
V gene: TRBV4-2
clone size: -
D gene: -
CDR3 DNA: TGTGCCAGCAGCCAAGATTGGCCGACAGGCCCCTCTGGAAACACCATATATTTT
CDR3 protein: CASSQDWPTGPSGNTIYF

J gene: TRBJ2-2
V gene: TRBV19
clone size: -
D gene: TRBD1
CDR3 DNA: TGTGCCAGTAGCACAGGGGGGTTGGTCACCGGGGAGCTGTTTTTT
CDR3 protein: CASSTGGLVTGELFF

J gene: TRBJ2-2
V gene: TRBV6-5
clone size: -
D gene: TRBD2
CDR3 DNA: TGTGCCAGCAGTGAAGAGCGGGATTACGGGGAGCTGTTTTTT
CDR3 protein: CASSEERDYGELFF

J gene: TRBJ2-7
V gene: TRBV27
clone size: -
D gene: -
CDR3 DNA: TGTGCCAGCAGTTTCAGGCGGCAGAGCGACGAGCAGTACTTC
CDR3 protein: CASSFRRQSDEQYF

J gene: TRBJ2-1
V gene: TRBV29-1
clone size: -
D gene: TRBD2
CDR3 DNA: TGCAGCGTTGGGGGTAGCGGGTCGACCTACAATGAGCAGTTCTTC
CDR3 protein: CSVGGSGSTYNEQFF

J gene: TRBJ2-5
V gene: TRBV5-1
clone size: -
D gene: TRBD2
CDR3 DNA: TGCGCCAGCAGCTTAGGCGGGAGCCAGGAGACCCAGTACTTC
CDR3 protein: CASSLGGSQETQYF

J gene: TRBJ1-2
V gene: TRBV7-2
clone size: few
D gene: -
CDR3 DNA: TGTGCCAGCAGCTTAGCCCGGCCGGGGACCTATGGCTACACCTTC
CDR3 protein: CASSLARPGTYGYTF

J gene: TRBJ2-5
V gene: TRBV5-4
clone size: once
D gene: -
CDR3 DNA: TGTGCCAGCAGCTCTGGACAGCCTTATCAAGAGACCCAGTACTTC
CDR3 protein: CASSSGQPYQETQYF

J gene: TRBJ2-5
V gene: TRBV19
clone size: -
D gene: -
CDR3 DNA: TGTGCCAGCAGAGCTCAAGGGGGATCGGTGGAGACCCAGTACTTC
CDR3 protein: CASRAQGGSVETQYF

J gene: TRBJ2-3
V gene: TRBV29-1
clone size: -
D gene: TRBD2
CDR3 DNA: TGCAGCGTGTTAGCGGGATATAGCACAGATACGCAGTATTTT
CDR3 protein: CSVLAGYSTDTQYF

J gene: TRBJ1-3
V gene: TRBV18
clone size: -
D gene: TRBD1
CDR3 DNA: TGTGCCAGCTCACCAAGGGACAGTCGAAACACCATATATTTT
CDR3 protein: CASSPRDSRNTIYF

J gene: TRBJ2-5
V gene: TRBV2
clone size: -
D gene: -
CDR3 DNA: TGTGCCAGCAGAGGCGGAGGAGGGACCCAGTACTTC
CDR3 protein: CASRGGGGTQYF

J gene: TRBJ2-3
V gene: TRBV18
clone size: -
D gene: TRBD2
CDR3 DNA: TGTGCCAGCTCACCACGGGCTAGCGGACGCACAGATACGCAGTATTTT
CDR3 protein: CASSPRASGRTDTQYF

J gene: TRBJ1-2
V gene: TRBV5-1
clone size: -
D gene: TRBD1
CDR3 DNA: TGCGCCAGCAGCTTACGACAGGGGGGCTACACCTTC
CDR3 protein: CASSLRQGGYTF

J gene: TRBJ2-1
V gene: TRBV9
clone size: -
D gene: TRBD2
CDR3 DNA: TGTGCCAGCGCGACTAGCCTAGGGGCTTACAATGAGCAGTTCTTC
CDR3 protein: CASATSLGAYNEQFF

J gene: TRBJ1-3
V gene: TRBV9
clone size: -
D gene: -
CDR3 DNA: TGTGCCAGCAGCGGATCACAGGGAGCAGCGTCTGGAAACACCATATATTTT
CDR3 protein: CASSGSQGAASGNTIYF

J gene: TRBJ1-3
V gene: TRBV15
clone size: -
D gene: -
CDR3 DNA: TGTGCCACCAGCAGAGATACAGGGTTAGGAAACACCATATATTTT
CDR3 protein: CATSRDTGLGNTIYF

J gene: TRBJ2-1
V gene: TRBV5-4
clone size: -
D gene: -
CDR3 DNA: TGTGCCAGCGGGGGCATTGAGCAGTTCTTC
CDR3 protein: CASGGIEQFF

J gene: TRBJ2-1
V gene: TRBV2
clone size: -
D gene: TRBD2
CDR3 DNA: TGTGCCAGCACGAGGGGACTAGCGGGCAATGAGCAGTTCTTC
CDR3 protein: CASTRGLAGNEQFF

J gene: TRBJ2-7
V gene: TRBV18
clone size: -
D gene: TRBD1
CDR3 DNA: TGTGCCAGCTCACCATTTACGGACAGGGGGCTTTTTAACGAGCAGTACTTC
CDR3 protein: CASSPFTDRGLFNEQYF

J gene: TRBJ1-1
V gene: TRBV4-1
clone size: -
D gene: -
CDR3 DNA: TGCGCCAGCAGCCAAGCACCCAGGAACACTGAAGCTTTCTTT
CDR3 protein: CASSQAPRNTEAFF

J gene: TRBJ1-1
V gene: TRBV30
clone size: -
D gene: -
CDR3 DNA: TGTGCCTGGAGTGTAGCGCGCACTGAAGCTTTCTTT
CDR3 protein: CAWSVARTEAFF

J gene: TRBJ1-1
V gene: TRBV7-3
clone size: once
D gene: -
CDR3 DNA: TGTGCCAGCAGCTTAAGCCGGAACACTGAAGCTTTCTTT
CDR3 protein: CASSLSRNTEAFF

J gene: TRBJ2-3
V gene: TRBV10-3
clone size: -
D gene: TRBD2
CDR3 DNA: TGTGCCATCAGTGTAGTAAGCGGGGGAGGCACAGATACGCAGTATTTT
CDR3 protein: CAISVVSGGGTDTQYF

J gene: TRBJ1-5
V gene: TRBV4-1
clone size: -
D gene: -
CDR3 DNA: TGCGCCAGCAGCCAAGAGTCGGTCAATCAGCCCCAGCATTTT
CDR3 protein: CASSQESVNQPQHF

J gene: TRBJ2-5
V gene: TRBV6-5
clone size: -
D gene: -
CDR3 DNA: TGTGCCAGCCATTCGGGGTTACAAGAGGCCCAGTACTTC
CDR3 protein: CASHSGLQEAQYF

J gene: TRBJ2-2
V gene: TRBV5-5
clone size: few
D gene: -
CDR3 DNA: TGTGCCAGCAGCGAAGTCGGGGGCCAGACCGGGGAGCTGTTTTTT
CDR3 protein: CASSEVGGQTGELFF

J gene: TRBJ2-7
V gene: TRBV6-1
clone size: -
D gene: -
CDR3 DNA: TGTGCCAGCAGTACAACAGGAGGCGAGCAGTACTTC
CDR3 protein: CASSTTGGEQYF

J gene: TRBJ2-1
V gene: TRBV11-2
clone size: -
D gene: -
CDR3 DNA: TGTGCCAGCAGCTTTGGTCGGGTGGAGAGAGGTGAGCAGTTCTTC
CDR3 protein: CASSFGRVERGEQFF

J gene: TRBJ2-1
V gene: TRBV4-3
clone size: -
D gene: TRBD1
CDR3 DNA: TGCGCCAGCAGCCACCAAACTCCGGGACAGGGCTACAATGAGCAGTTCTTC
CDR3 protein: CASSHQTPGQGYNEQFF

J gene: TRBJ2-7
V gene: TRBV5-1
clone size: once
D gene: -
CDR3 DNA: TGCGCCAGCAGCCCCCGGGGCAGGGAATACGAGCAGTACTTC
CDR3 protein: CASSPRGREYEQYF

J gene: TRBJ1-6
V gene: TRBV7-9
clone size: -
D gene: TRBD1
CDR3 DNA: TGTGCCAGCAGCTTCCTCAGGGGGAGGGGATATTCACCCCTCCACTTT
CDR3 protein: CASSFLRGRGYSPLHF

J gene: TRBJ2-7
V gene: TRBV5-1
clone size: few
D gene: TRBD2
CDR3 DNA: TGCGCCAGCAGCTACGGGACTAGCGGGGGGGTCGCGCAGTACTTC
CDR3 protein: CASSYGTSGGVAQYF

J gene: TRBJ2-7
V gene: TRBV7-8
clone size: -
D gene: -
CDR3 DNA: TGTGCCAGCAGCCCCCGACAGCTAGCAAAGCAGTACTTC
CDR3 protein: CASSPRQLAKQYF

J gene: TRBJ1-2
V gene: TRBV19
clone size: -
D gene: -
CDR3 DNA: TGTGCCAGTATAAACGGATGGAGGGCTCGTGTGGATAACTATGGCTACACCTTC
CDR3 protein: CASINGWRARVDNYGYTF